Shown below are 20 T cell receptor beta chains from a single sample sequenced in a study of T cells in Graves' hyperthyroidism and ophthalmopathy. RNA transcripts yielded amplified TCR beta CDR3 regions. A first-round RT-PCR of the TCR CDR3 used the HTBI primer set. TCRdb called the multiplex PCR reads again in MiXCR, with one record for every CDR3 protein. The repertoire has 650,000 to 700,000 distinct CDR3 sequences, about 18% of them found once; the top ten carry 15% to 17%. Source material: blood. These receptor sequences come from a man aged 45-60 years with Graves' hyperthyroidism.

This clonotype was seen many times. The chain couples TRBV28 to TRBJ1-4; D unclear. The CDR3 runs to 15 residues. Germline values: CDR1 MDHEN, CDR2 SYDVKM. Trimming pared 1 base from V and 3 bases from J, leaving 9 bases between. For the CDR3, the DNA is TGTGCCAGCAGTTTATATGGGGAAGCTAATGAAAAACTGTTTTTT. Protein product: CASSLYGEANEKLFF.

The genes are TRBV4-3 and TRBJ1-6, with 7 bases matching TRBD1. The CDR3 extends over 15 amino acids. Germline CDR1 is LGHNA and CDR2 is YSLEER. Germline trimming cut 3 bases from V and 4 bases from J; bases unmatched to any gene: 3. The CDR3 region has the DNA TGCGCCAGCAGCCAGGGGACAGAGTATAATTCACCCCTCCACTTT. Its translation is CASSQGTEYNSPLHF.

The J gene is TRBJ1-5, the V gene TRBV19, with 8 bases that match TRBD1. The CDR3 is made up of 16 amino acids. Germline values: CDR1 LNHDA, CDR2 SQIVND (reference sequence). The V segment lost 0 bases and the J segment 5 bases; nucleotides outside the gene matches: 6. The CDR3 region is CASSIDRQGFHQPQHF. CDR3 coding DNA: TGTGCCAGTAGTATAGATAGACAGGGGTTTCATCAGCCCCAGCATTTT.

This clonotype has a count of ten or more. The V and J genes are TRBV2 and TRBJ2-5; TRBD2 matches at 12 bases. The CDR3 has 15 residues. V lost 2 bases, J lost 4 bases, and 2 bases stayed unmatched. CDR1 is SNHLY, CDR2 FYNNEI, per germline. CDR3 residues: CASSEQTSGRETQYF. The CDR3 region has the DNA TGTGCCAGCAGTGAACAGACTAGCGGGAGAGAGACCCAGTACTTC.

This clonotype was seen ten or more times. The V and J genes are TRBV11-2 and TRBJ1-1; 11 nucleotides agree with TRBD1. The CDR3 length is 16 residues. CDR1 and CDR2 (germline): SGHAT, FQNNGV. J gave up 3 bases and V 8 bases, and 11 bases lay outside the gene matches. CDR3 nucleotides: TGTGCCAGCGAACGGACAGGGGGCAGGCGGGACACTGAAGCTTTCTTT. This encodes CASERTGGRRDTEAFF.

This clonotype has a handful of counts. The chain joins TRBV7-9 to TRBJ2-1; TRBD2 is a possible D gene (6 bases). Germline CDR1 and CDR2: SEHNR and FQNEAQ (reference sequence). CDR3 length: 14 residues. V lost 1 base to trimming and J lost 5 bases, with 9 bases between them. CDR3 DNA sequence: TGTGCCAGCAGCTTAGGGGAGGTGGACAATGAGCAGTTCTTC. This encodes CASSLGEVDNEQFF. Full variable domain (rest looked up from reference TRBV7-9 and TRBJ2-1): DTGVSQNPRHKITKRGQNVTFRCDPISEHNRLYWYRQTLGQGPEFLTYFQNEAQLEKSRLLSDRFSAERPKGSFSTLEIQRTEQGDSAMYLCASSLGEVDNEQFFGPGTRLTVL.

This clonotype was seen at least ten times. The CDR3 loop is CASSTRQGSTDTQYF. The CDR3 bases are TGTGCCAGCAGTACCCGACAGGGCAGCACAGATACGCAGTATTTT. This chain links TRBV28 with TRBJ2-3; 7 positions match TRBD1. The trim removed 5 bases at V and 0 bases at J, leaving 5 bases unmatched. Germline V gene sequence: CDR1 MDHEN, CDR2 SYDVKM. The CDR3 runs 15 residues. Complete variable domain (other parts from reference TRBV28 and TRBJ2-3): DVKVTQSSRYLVKRTGEKVFLECVQDMDHENMFWYRQDPGLGLRLIYFSYDVKMKEKGDIPEGYSVSREKKERFSLILESASTNQTSMYLCASSTRQGSTDTQYFGPGTRLTVL.

Here the CDR3 reads CASSEVSPSSLFSGANVLTF. DNA of the CDR3: TGTGCCAGCAGTGAAGTTTCGCCGTCATCCTTATTCTCTGGGGCCAACGTCCTGACTTTC. The chain couples TRBV2 to TRBJ2-6; D is uncertain. The germline CDR1 and CDR2 sequences are SNHLY and FYNNEI. CDR3 size: 20 residues. The V end was cut by 1 base, the J end by 0 bases, with 19 bases between. Variable domain in full (rest from reference TRBV2 and TRBJ2-6): EPEVTQTPSHQVTQMGQEVILRCVPISNHLYFYWYRQILGQKVEFLVSFYNNEISEKSEIFDDQFSVERPDGSNFTLKIRSTKLEDSAMYFCASSEVSPSSLFSGANVLTFGAGSRLTVL.

V usage is TRBV4-3 and J usage is TRBJ2-1; TRBD1 matches 10 bases. CDR1 and CDR2 from the germline V gene are LGHNA and YSLEER. This CDR3 spans 17 amino acids. With 0 bases clipped from V and 3 bases from J, the junction kept 5 bases outside the gene matches. The chain's CDR3 is CASSQDARTGGYNEQFF. In DNA, the CDR3 is TGCGCCAGCAGCCAAGATGCCAGGACAGGGGGCTACAATGAGCAGTTCTTC.

At least ten counts were recorded for this clonotype. The gene calls are TRBV11-2 and TRBJ2-2; 10 nucleotides align to TRBD2. The V and J ends lost 6 bases and 4 bases, in that order; junction bases with no gene match: 8. In germline, CDR1 is SGHAT, CDR2 FQNNGV. CDR3 length equals 16 residues. Here the CDR3 DNA reads TGTGCCAGCAGATACCTCAGCGGGAGGGCCACCGGGGAGCTGTTTTTT. Protein product: CASRYLSGRATGELFF.

The table lists this clonotype with a count of one. The rearrangement joins TRBV9 to TRBJ2-3, with D perhaps matching TRBD2 (5 bases). This CDR3 is 13 amino acids long. V was shortened by 0 bases and J by 14 bases, with 16 bases between the two germline ends. Germline V gene lookup returns CDR1 SGDLS and CDR2 YYNGEE. The CDR3 sequence: CASSVEDLPNPYF. In DNA, the CDR3 is TGTGCCAGCAGCGTAGAGGACTTACCCAACCCGTATTTT.

This clonotype was observed many times. The V call is TRBV3-1, the J call TRBJ2-7, with D possibly TRBD2 on 5 matching bases. Germline V gene data show CDR1 as LGHDT and CDR2 as YNNKEL (reference sequence). Trimming removed 3 bases at V and 7 bases at J, with 16 bases between. The CDR3 runs 14 residues. CDR3 protein: CASSQASRGGEQYF. The DNA for the CDR3 is TGTGCCAGCAGCCAGGCTTCACGCGGCGGGGAGCAGTACTTC.

As regards this clonotype: A read error may explain this, as a much larger clone is one base away. The V call is TRBV7-9, the J call TRBJ1-3; 7 bases are shared with TRBD1. The germline gives CDR1 SEHNR, CDR2 FQNEAQ (reference sequence). The CDR3 covers 15 residues. CDR3 bases: TGTGGCAGCAGCGACCGGGACAGCGTGCGAAACACCATATATTTT. Translated, it gives CGSSDRDSVRNTIYF.

In this sample, this clonotype turned up many times. The chain combines TRBV2 with TRBJ2-1; D perhaps matches TRBD2 (5 bases). Per the germline V gene, CDR1 is SNHLY and CDR2 is FYNNEI. The CDR3 totals 15 residues. Trimming stripped 5 bases from V and 0 bases from J, with 11 bases between. Written as DNA, the CDR3 is TGTGCCAGCAGTTGGGAGACTCGCTCCTACAATGAGCAGTTCTTC. Encoded protein: CASSWETRSYNEQFF.

With respect to this clonotype: A much larger clone differs by one base, so this may be a read error. V usage is TRBV27 and J usage is TRBJ1-1; TRBD1 matches 10 bases. Germline-derived CDR1 and CDR2 are MNHEY and SMNVEV (reference sequence). The CDR3 is 14 residues long. V trimming: 6 bases; J trimming: 4 bases; junction bases outside the gene matches: 5. The chain's CDR3 is CASSRRTGGTEAFF. As DNA, the CDR3 is TGTGCCAGCAGCCGGAGGACAGGGGGCACTGAAGCTTTCTTT.

This clonotype has at least ten counts. The chain is built from TRBV6-2 or TRBV6-3 and TRBJ2-7; 7 bases agree with TRBD2. With V trimmed by 3 bases and J by 4 bases, 9 bases remained unmatched. The CDR3 extends over 15 amino acids. CDR1 is MNHEY, CDR2 SVGEGT, per germline. The DNA for the CDR3 is TGTGCCAGCAGTTATAGTGGGAGGGCCCCGTACGAGCAGTACTTC. Protein sequence: CASSYSGRAPYEQYF.

In its sample, this clonotype was seen a few times. The chain carries TRBV7-2 and TRBJ1-6, with TRBD1 matching 10 bases. Germline V gene sequence: CDR1 SGHTA, CDR2 FQGNSA. The V segment lost 4 bases and the J segment 9 bases; nucleotides outside the gene matches: 9. The CDR3 loop spans 16 amino acids. The CDR3: CASSSQTGGPGSPLHF. Here the CDR3 DNA reads TGTGCCAGCAGCTCCCAGACAGGGGGCCCGGGTTCACCCCTCCACTTT. Combining the CDR3 with reference TRBV7-2 and TRBJ1-6 gives the whole variable domain GAGVSQSPSNKVTEKGKDVELRCDPISGHTALYWYRQSLGQGLEFLIYFQGNSAPDKSGLPSDRFSAERTGGSVSTLTIQRTQQEDSAVYLCASSSQTGGPGSPLHFGNGTRLTVT.

This clonotype was seen a few times. The J gene is TRBJ1-1, the V gene TRBV6-1, with 9 nucleotides matching TRBD1. This CDR3 comprises 15 residues. Germline CDR1 and CDR2: MNHNS and SASEGT. The ends lost 6 bases at V and 0 bases at J; junction bases unmatched: 5. CDR3 loop: CASRWTGDLNTEAFF. The CDR3 coding sequence is TGTGCCAGCAGGTGGACAGGGGACTTGAACACTGAAGCTTTCTTT.

The chain combines TRBV6-2 or TRBV6-3 with TRBJ2-1, with 12 bases that match TRBD1. CDR1 MNHEY and CDR2 SVGEGT come from the germline V gene. This CDR3 is built from 15 residues. The V and J ends lost 8 bases and 9 bases, in that order; junction bases with no gene match: 11. The CDR3 DNA sequence: TGTGCCAGCGCCTTAGGGACAGGGGGCGGCAGTGAGCAGTTCTTC. It translates to CASALGTGGGSEQFF.

This clonotype was observed many times. The chain recombines TRBV2 with TRBJ2-1; 11 bases line up with TRBD2. Germline assignment: CDR1 SNHLY and CDR2 FYNNEI. This CDR3 comprises 18 residues. V lost 6 bases and J lost 5; bases outside the gene matches: 15. The CDR3 region has the DNA TGTGCCAGCAGGGGCGGGACTAGCGGCAGGGGCCCCCACAATGAGCAGTTCTTC. Protein product: CASRGGTSGRGPHNEQFF.